This entry features one TCR beta chain sequence. Its antigen is still unknown. TCRdb re-called the 5' RACE reads with MiXCR, one entry per CDR3 protein. This table holds about 350,000 distinct CDR3 sequences, about an eighth found once. These data are taken from a study of T-cell memory formation after mild COVID-19. Study findings and constraints: The study found contracting CD4+ clones mainly in CM and EM and contracting CD8+ clones in EMRA.

The CDR3 runs 14 residues. Germline V lookup: CDR1 SGHTA, CDR2 FQGNSA. V was cut by 6 bases and J by 3 bases, with 14 bases left in between. The sequenced sample consisted of PBMCs or a T cell subset sorted from them (not recorded which). The chain recombines TRBV7-2 with TRBJ1-2; the D gene is possibly TRBD1 (6 bases). This receptor was identified in a man aged 18 to 35 who had mild COVID-19 (a few samples of this study predate the infection). Cell type and time point are not known. CDR3 residues: CASSRTARDYGYTF. The CDR3 DNA reads as TGTGCCAGCAGTCGGACAGCTAGGGACTATGGCTACACCTTC.